The clone carrying this T cell receptor (beta chain) was picked up a small number of times. This record comes from a study of T cells in Graves' hyperthyroidism and ophthalmopathy. The germline V gene encodes CDR1 SGHRS and CDR2 YFSETQ. V lost 3 bases to trimming and J lost 2 bases; unmatched junction nucleotides: 7. The CDR3 loop spans 17 amino acids. TCR beta CDR3 region amplification was performed from RNA transcripts. The primer set for the first-round RT-PCR of the TCR CDR3 was HTBI. TCRdb re-derived calls from the multiplex PCR reads in MiXCR, one entry per CDR3 protein. The table records under 350,000 distinct CDR3 sequences, 20% to 25% of them present only once.

The rearrangement uses TRBV5-1 and TRBJ2-2; 10 positions agree with TRBD2. Material: blood. The source of this sequence is a woman between 50 and 59 years old with Graves' hyperthyroidism. The CDR3 bases are TGCGCCAGCAGCTCGCAAACTAGCGGGATTAACACCGGGGAGCTGTTTTTT. Protein: CASSSQTSGINTGELFF.